The 30 T cell receptor beta chains presented below share a single source sample, sequenced in a study of CXCR3-negative and CXCR3-positive naive CD8 T cells. It was by 5' RACE with UMI labels that the TRB cDNA libraries were prepared. TCRdb re-called the 5' RACE reads, yielding one record per CDR3 amino acid sequence without DNA. The sample totals approximately 83,000 distinct CDR3 sequences. Material for sequencing was naive CXCR3- CD8+ T cells from blood. Subset meaning: CD45RO-CCR7+CD27+CD95- naive CD8+ T cells lacking CXCR3 (TNR3-). The receptors come from a human donor in good health. Some clones in this sample may be carry-over from other donors' samples.

The rearrangement joins TRBV28 to TRBJ2-1; the TCRdb D gene call, TRBD2, has no DNA to confirm it. The CDR3 covers 16 residues. The germline V gene encodes CDR1 MDHEN and CDR2 SYDVKM. This chain's CDR3 is CASSLYTSGSRNEQFF. Based on the CDR3 plus reference TRBV28 and TRBJ2-1, the full variable domain is DVKVTQSSRYLVKRTGEKVFLECVQDMDHENMFWYRQDPGLGLRLIYFSYDVKMKEKGDIPEGYSVSREKKERFSLILESASTNQTSMYLCASSLYTSGSRNEQFFGPGTRLTVL.

The chain links TRBV7-3 to TRBJ2-3. The CDR3 has 13 residues. Germline V gene data show CDR1 as SGHTA and CDR2 as FQGTGA. CDR3 region: CASSLIGTDTQYF.

This rearrangement joins TRBV6-5 to TRBJ2-7; no DNA is available, so the TRBD1 call from TCRdb remains unchecked. CDR3 length: 15 residues. The V gene's germline CDR1 is MNHEY and CDR2 SVGAGI. CDR3 sequence reads: CASSYSGTGDHEQYF.

The rearrangement links TRBV12-3 or TRBV12-4 to TRBJ2-7; TCRdb selects TRBD1, and the lack of DNA leaves this call unchecked. The CDR3 has 12 residues. The CDR3 reads CASSQDSLEQYF.

The chain is built from TRBV9 and TRBJ1-4; without DNA, the TCRdb call of TRBD1 cannot be checked. The CDR3 has 12 residues. Germline loops: CDR1 SGDLS, CDR2 YYNGEE. CDR3 loop: CASSGDGEKLFF. The full variable domain, in which reference TRBV9 and TRBJ1-4 provide the parts outside the CDR3, is DSGVTQTPKHLITATGQRVTLRCSPRSGDLSVYWYQQSLDQGLQFLIQYYNGEERAKGNILERFSAQQFPDLHSELNLSSLELGDSALYFCASSGDGEKLFFGSGTQLSVL.

The V call is TRBV7-2, the J call TRBJ2-7; TCRdb proposes TRBD1, but this gene call is untestable without DNA. The CDR3 runs to 15 residues. Germline loops: CDR1 SGHTA, CDR2 FQGNSA. CDR3 protein: CASSLRTSGRDEQYF.

The V call is TRBV28, the J call TRBJ2-1; TCRdb outputs TRBD1, but without DNA this stays unchecked. From germline, CDR1 is MDHEN and CDR2 SYDVKM. The CDR3 length is 15 residues. The CDR3: CASSSPGQGRVGQFF.

This chain's CDR3 is CASRVTGVRNEQYF. The chain uses TRBV27 and TRBJ2-7; TCRdb calls TRBD1, which cannot be checked without DNA. Germline-derived CDR1 and CDR2 are MNHEY and SMNVEV (reference sequence). This CDR3 is built from 14 residues.

The chain employs TRBV6-6 and TRBJ2-3; TCRdb outputs TRBD2, but without DNA this stays unchecked. This CDR3 has 18 residues. Germline CDR1 and CDR2: MNHNY and SVGAGI (reference sequence). The CDR3 loop reads CASSYSILAGGSTDTQYF.

The J gene is TRBJ1-1, the V gene TRBV5-1. Germline V gene data show CDR1 as SGHRS and CDR2 as YFSETQ. The CDR3 is 15 residues long. The CDR3 here is CASSWDSPMNTEAFF.

J is TRBJ2-7 and V is TRBV4-1. Germline CDR1 MGHRA, CDR2 YSYEKL. CDR3 length equals 15 residues. The CDR3 reads CASSQDWSNVWEQYF.

V is TRBV11-1 and J is TRBJ2-3. The CDR3 sequence is 11 residues long. From germline, CDR1 is SGHAT and CDR2 FQDESV (reference sequence). The CDR3 loop reads CASSLSDTQYF.

The chain couples TRBV7-3 to TRBJ2-1; TCRdb's D gene call, TRBD2, goes unchecked for lack of DNA. The CDR3 loop spans 14 amino acids. Germline values: CDR1 SGHTA, CDR2 FQGTGA. The CDR3 is CASSLGPRYNEQFF.

The chain is built from TRBV7-6 and TRBJ2-1; no DNA is available, so the TRBD1 call from TCRdb remains unchecked. Per germline, CDR1 SGHVS and CDR2 FNYEAQ. This CDR3 is 14 amino acids long. The CDR3 reads CASSPPLGQGEQFF.

The chain uses TRBV29-1 and TRBJ2-7; TCRdb names TRBD1, which stays unverified in the absence of DNA. This CDR3 is 12 amino acids long. Germline values: CDR1 SQVTM, CDR2 ANQGSEA. CDR3 residues: CSGGTGAYEQYF.

This chain joins TRBV5-1 and TRBJ2-1; with no DNA, the TCRdb D assignment of TRBD2 cannot be verified. CDR1 and CDR2 from the germline V gene are SGHRS and YFSETQ. This CDR3 has 13 amino acids. The CDR3 region is CASSLGGGEEQFF.

CDR3 in amino acids: CSASWTGGSSYEQYF. J is TRBJ2-7 and V is TRBV20-1; the TCRdb call, TRBD1, lacks DNA for checking. This CDR3 has 15 residues. Looked up from germline, CDR1 is DFQATT and CDR2 is SNEGSKA (reference sequence).

J is TRBJ2-3 and V is TRBV6-5. This CDR3 comprises 15 residues. The germline V gene has CDR1 MNHEY and CDR2 SVGAGI. CDR3: CASSYTRVGTDTQYF.

The chain has TRBV7-9 and TRBJ2-1; checking the TCRdb D call of TRBD1 is not possible without DNA. The CDR3 loop spans 15 amino acids. Germline-derived CDR1 and CDR2 are SEHNR and FQNEAQ (reference sequence). CDR3 sequence reads: CASSRTPSSYNEQFF.

The rearrangement joins TRBV20-1 to TRBJ2-7; TCRdb returns TRBD1, unconfirmable since there is no DNA. The CDR3 has 11 residues. Germline V lookup: CDR1 DFQATT, CDR2 SNEGSKA (reference sequence). CDR3 sequence reads: CSAPTGREQYF.

The chain recombines TRBV7-9 with TRBJ2-1; the D gene TCRdb calls, TRBD1, cannot be checked with no DNA. CDR3 length: 16 residues. Germline CDR1 reads SEHNR; CDR2 reads FQNEAQ (reference sequence). The CDR3 sequence: CASSLEAAGRYNEQFF.

The gene calls are TRBV4-1 and TRBJ2-7. Germline V gene lookup returns CDR1 MGHRA and CDR2 YSYEKL. This CDR3 region has 13 residues. This chain's CDR3 is CASSFDNGWEQYF.

The chain recombines TRBV29-1 with TRBJ2-7. The germline V gene has CDR1 SQVTM and CDR2 ANQGSEA. The CDR3 spans 11 residues. This chain's CDR3 is CSVEQLGEQYF.

This chain joins TRBV29-1 and TRBJ2-6; TCRdb indicates TRBD1, and absent DNA this call remains unverified. Germline V lookup: CDR1 SQVTM, CDR2 ANQGSEA. This CDR3 has 17 amino acids. The CDR3 loop is CSVEGQDRESGANVLTF.

The CDR3 spells CASSLLFNEQFF. This chain uses TRBV7-8 with TRBJ2-1. CDR3 length: 12 amino acids. Germline V gene data show CDR1 as SGHVS and CDR2 as FQNEAQ.

This chain links TRBV5-1 with TRBJ2-1; as DNA is missing, the TRBD1 call by TCRdb cannot be tested. Germline values: CDR1 SGHRS, CDR2 YFSETQ. The CDR3 covers 18 residues. Here the CDR3 reads CASSPGPGAGRGNNEQFF.

The chain carries TRBV15 and TRBJ1-5; checking the TCRdb D call of TRBD1 is not possible without DNA. There are 15 residues in the CDR3. The germline V gene has CDR1 LNHNV and CDR2 YYDKDF (reference sequence). CDR3 region: CATSSGQGARQPQHF.

J is TRBJ1-1 and V is TRBV7-3; the D gene TCRdb calls, TRBD1, cannot be checked with no DNA. The CDR3 extends over 14 amino acids. Germline V gene sequence: CDR1 SGHTA, CDR2 FQGTGA. CDR3 sequence reads: CASSPGQRGAEAFF.

CDR3 in amino acids: CASSEREGFLTDTQYF. The chain has TRBV2 and TRBJ2-3; TCRdb's D call, TRBD2, is unchecked because there is no DNA. Germline CDR1 is SNHLY and CDR2 is FYNNEI. The CDR3 has 16 amino acids.

V is TRBV28 and J is TRBJ1-4; TCRdb's D gene call, TRBD1, goes unchecked for lack of DNA. Germline-derived CDR1 and CDR2 are MDHEN and SYDVKM. The CDR3 is 13 amino acids. CDR3 amino acids: CASYRDRNEKLFF.